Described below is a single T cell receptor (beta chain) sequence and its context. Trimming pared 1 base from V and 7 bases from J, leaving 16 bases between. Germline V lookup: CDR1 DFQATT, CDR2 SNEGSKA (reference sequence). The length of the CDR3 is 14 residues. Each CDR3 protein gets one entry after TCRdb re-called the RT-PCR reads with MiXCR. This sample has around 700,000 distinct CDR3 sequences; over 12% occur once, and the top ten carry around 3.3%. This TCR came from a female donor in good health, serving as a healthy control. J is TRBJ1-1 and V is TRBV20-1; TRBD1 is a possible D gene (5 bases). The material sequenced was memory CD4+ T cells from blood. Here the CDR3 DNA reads TGCAGTGCTAGAGCCCCTGGGGGGATCAGTGAAGCTTTCTTT. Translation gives CSARAPGGISEAFF.